This paragraph reports one T cell receptor (beta chain). As processed by the authors: Reference gene primer amplification in the assay estimated nucleated cell counts. The repertoire was sequenced with immunoSEQ multiplex PCR; TCRdb's copy has only in-frame clones and lacks some. From that table come the V and J calls and clone size; the DNA was used to work out D and trimming. The data show around 230,000 clones, 80% to 90% seen once. This record comes from a study of blood T cell repertoires in COVID-19. Study-level background: There were acute and convalescent COVID-19 samples, and they came from the United States, Italy and Spain. Nucleic acid was either cDNA or gDNA, and it came from T cells, B-cell-depleted T cells, or PBMCs.

CDR1 and CDR2 (germline): LGHNA, YNFKEQ. After removal of 1 base from V and 1 base from J, the junction contained 2 bases not matched to a gene. CDR3 size: 16 residues. Sequenced: peripheral blood. The rearrangement links TRBV4-2 to TRBJ2-3; 10 bases are shared with TRBD2. The sequence was obtained from a woman aged 45 to 65 with acute or convalescent COVID-19. CDR3 residues: CASSQAGTSGTDTQYF. The CDR3 DNA reads as TGTGCCAGCAGCCAAGCCGGGACTAGCGGCACAGATACGCAGTATTTT.